This TCR beta chain was recorded in a study of read filtering for tumor transcriptome and immune sequencing (dated by TCRdb to 2020 to 2022). For the study in its entirety: Of the patients in the cohort, around 18 were male and fewer than 15 were female, and their mean age was approximately 71 years, with a range of 47 to 80. By revised international staging, about 8 patients were R-ISS I, some 16 were R-ISS II and about seven were R-ISS III. After DNase treatment, whole-transcriptome libraries were prepared with the TruSeq RNA Access Library Prep Kit. TCR-region mapped reads per sample ranged from about 4.05 to 11 million with IR-seq versus only roughly 85 to 1,300 with RNA-seq. The study compared TCR repertoires from targeted immune repertoire sequencing and bulk whole-transcriptome sequencing run on the same bone marrow samples. One main goal was a read-filtering strategy for immune repertoire data, in particular deciding whether clonotypes backed by only one read should be removed.

Per the germline V gene, SGDLS is the CDR1 and YYNGEE is the CDR2. The CDR3 covers 13 residues, taking in both the cysteine and the phenylalanine. Kept here is only the CDR3 DNA, which spans 39 bases and is read in frame from base 1. V gives up 4 bases and J gives up 4 bases, and the segment between their germline ends measures 10 bases. This clonotype was recorded at least ten times. Its antigen target is currently unknown. Base qualities are not provided; no much larger clone lies one nucleotide away. Overall results and qualifications from the work: The sorted CD138-negative fraction was not purified T cells but a mixed bone marrow immune population. IR-seq captured clonotypes at much higher depth and more reliably than RNA-seq, and smaller IR-seq throughput sufficed to identify most shared clonotypes. Single-read clonotypes made up approximately 79% of clonotypes but only 3.5% to 4.5% of total reads in IR-seq, compared with more than 70% of clonotypes and roughly 49% of reads in RNA-seq. Removing single-read clonotypes increased the correlation between IR-seq and RNA-seq shared clonotype proportions.

Bone marrow was sampled from every patient at the time of active disease. Ficoll-Hypaque density gradient centrifugation was used to isolate the bone marrow mononuclear cells. Myeloma plasma cells were removed and CD138-negative cells were obtained by negative selection following labeling with CD138 magnetic microbeads on a MACS separator. Flow cytometry with CD138 antibodies on an Attune NxT was used to check how pure the isolated cells were. TRIzol reagent was used to extract total RNA, and a NanoDrop spectrophotometer was used to quantify the extracted RNA. For each patient, the CD138-negative bone marrow sample underwent paired RNA-seq and IR-seq. The Immunoverse kit was used to build TCR libraries from approximately 410 ng RNA, with molecular barcoded adaptors covering alpha/delta and beta/gamma chains. The same RNA used for transcriptome sequencing was used for TCR library preparation. Sequencing of the TCR libraries was done on an Illumina HiSeq 4000 with 2 x 150 cycles. In the authors' own workflow: With MiXCR, TCR reads were aligned to human V, D, J and C references and assembled into CDR3 clonotypes, with quality filtering and error correction included. The tcR package in R was used to analyze clonotype counts and gene usage diversity. For inspection of raw mapping reads, RNA-seq reads were mapped by STAR aligner version 2.5.3a onto GRCh37 of the human genome. IR-seq fastq files were randomly downsampled with Seqtk 1.3 to test the effect of sequencing depth on detected clonotypes. The public sequencing data were trimmed at Q25 with fastp and processed into clonotypes with MiXCR by TCRdb, which kept only in-frame beta chains. Merged by CDR3 protein, the rows form single entries marked with the most common genes and DNA. Here the V and J calls rest on TCRdb's processing, not on the authors' analysis. The sample profile shows some 140,000 distinct CDR3 sequences; under 15% of them were found once. Of the sample, around 8.2% falls within the top ten clones.

The sequence came from a donor over 35 with multiple myeloma. The V and J segments used are TRBV9 and TRBJ2-3, with the D gene not clear enough to name. The sequenced sample consisted of a population of CD138-negative cells sorted from bone marrow. The cell subset or site label, read with the paper, signifies: bone marrow mononuclear cells depleted of CD138+ plasma/myeloma cells by negative magnetic selection. The nucleotide sequence reads TGTGCCAGCAGCTCTCAACCGTCAGATACGCAGTATTTT. Its translation is CASSSQPSDTQYF.